This section outlines one T cell receptor (beta chain) sequence together with its context. Its specificity is not known. The junction does not match germline at one end; this may be a read error. Other DNA sequences in the sample encode the same CDR3. From germline, CDR1 is SGHTA and CDR2 FQGNSA. The CDR3 runs to 15 residues. These data belong to a study of cytomegalovirus exposure and HLA in healthy donors. About the research overall: Early release data held tens of millions of unique TCRs from HLA-typed donors. Study-wide points: A later analysis found TCR association rates differed by HLA locus, highest for DRB1 and lowest for HLA-C. Immune exposure information comprised only CMV serostatus.

Both 60 Vbeta primers and 13 Jbeta primers went into the PCR. Profiled with immunoSEQ multiplex PCR; TCRdb holds only in-frame clones, not every one. The table shows approximately 33,000 clones, with around 53% occurring only once. This chain links TRBV7-2 with TRBJ2-7; 10 bases align to TRBD1. The origin of this receptor is a woman aged 40 to 49 in good health and CMV-seropositive. Sequenced input: PBMCs. The CDR3 nucleotides read TGCGCCAGCACGAGACAGGGGGCGGAGAAAAGTGGGCAGTACTTC. Protein sequence: CASTRQGAEKSGQYF.